Listed below are T cell receptor beta chains from one sample, sequenced in a study of blood T cell repertoires in COVID-19. TCRdb keeps only in-frame clones here, not all; method: immunoSEQ multiplex PCR. The sample comprises around 270,000 clones, around 90% of which are singletons, and roughly 4% rests with the top ten. The source material was peripheral blood. Receptors originate from a man between 60 and 75 years old who had recovered from COVID-19. CDR3s include the opening cysteine and the closing phenylalanine or tryptophan. Each record gives: D gene, J gene, clone size, V gene, CDR3 protein, CDR3 DNA. D genes are given only for firm matches. Not every row has a clone size; where given, it reads once, few, many or a size class.

d_call: .; j_call: TRBJ1-2; clone_size: .; v_call: TRBV3-1/TRBV3-2; cdr3_aa: CASSQRGQELHGYTF; cdr3_nt: TGTGCCAGCAGCCAACGGGGACAAGAGTTACATGGCTACACCTTC
d_call: .; j_call: TRBJ1-3; clone_size: .; v_call: TRBV21-1; cdr3_aa: CASSKSQGASGTGGYRTIYF; cdr3_nt: TGTGCCAGCAGCAAATCTCAGGGGGCGAGCGGCACCGGCGGGTATCGCACCATATATTTT
d_call: .; j_call: TRBJ1-5; clone_size: .; v_call: TRBV7-9; cdr3_aa: CASSSFEGVGNQPQHF; cdr3_nt: TGTGCCAGCAGCTCCTTCGAGGGGGTAGGCAATCAGCCCCAGCATTTT
d_call: .; j_call: TRBJ2-1; clone_size: once; v_call: TRBV5-4; cdr3_aa: CASSFRVSSESYNEQFF; cdr3_nt: TGTGCCAGCAGCTTCCGGGTCAGCTCCGAATCCTACAATGAGCAGTTCTTC
d_call: .; j_call: TRBJ1-2; clone_size: .; v_call: TRBV19; cdr3_aa: CASSTGQSLYGYTF; cdr3_nt: TGTGCCAGTAGTACTGGACAATCCCTCTATGGCTACACCTTC
d_call: TRBD2; j_call: TRBJ2-3; clone_size: .; v_call: TRBV7-3; cdr3_aa: CASSLTAGGPSTDTQYF; cdr3_nt: TGTGCCAGCAGCTTAACGGCGGGGGGCCCTAGCACAGATACGCAGTATTTT
d_call: .; j_call: TRBJ1-6; clone_size: .; v_call: TRBV9; cdr3_aa: CASSARGAPNSPLHF; cdr3_nt: TGTGCCAGCAGTGCCCGGGGGGCCCCGAATTCACCCCTCCACTTT
d_call: .; j_call: TRBJ2-3; clone_size: .; v_call: TRBV7-2; cdr3_aa: CASTQLALTDTQYF; cdr3_nt: TGTGCCAGCACTCAACTAGCTCTCACAGATACGCAGTATTTT
d_call: .; j_call: TRBJ1-3; clone_size: .; v_call: TRBV19; cdr3_aa: CASSIATVNSGNTIYF; cdr3_nt: TGTGCCAGTAGTATCGCGACAGTTAACTCTGGAAACACCATATATTTT
d_call: .; j_call: TRBJ2-5; clone_size: .; v_call: TRBV24-1; cdr3_aa: CATSDSRQGGGGETQYF; cdr3_nt: TGTGCCACCAGTGATTCCCGCCAAGGGGGGGGCGGAGAGACCCAGTACTTC
d_call: TRBD1; j_call: TRBJ2-7; clone_size: once; v_call: TRBV6-5; cdr3_aa: CASRATGSHSYEQYF; cdr3_nt: TGTGCCAGCAGGGCGACAGGGTCTCACTCCTACGAGCAGTACTTC
d_call: .; j_call: TRBJ1-2; clone_size: .; v_call: TRBV5-1; cdr3_aa: CASSSRGPGGGLLTNYGYTF; cdr3_nt: TGCGCCAGCAGCTCCCGAGGGCCCGGGGGGGGCCTCCTTACAAACTATGGCTACACCTTC
d_call: .; j_call: TRBJ1-1; clone_size: .; v_call: TRBV6-5; cdr3_aa: CASSRDWDTEAFF; cdr3_nt: TGTGCCAGCTCAAGGGACTGGGACACTGAAGCTTTCTTT
d_call: TRBD1; j_call: TRBJ2-7; clone_size: .; v_call: TRBV19; cdr3_aa: CASSILTGGFESEQYF; cdr3_nt: TGTGCCAGTAGTATACTGACAGGGGGCTTCGAAAGCGAGCAGTACTTC
d_call: TRBD1; j_call: TRBJ1-5; clone_size: .; v_call: TRBV18; cdr3_aa: CASSPRRQGVDQPQHF; cdr3_nt: TGTGCCAGCTCACCACGCCGACAGGGGGTCGATCAGCCCCAGCATTTT
d_call: .; j_call: TRBJ2-1; clone_size: .; v_call: TRBV29-1; cdr3_aa: CSVEVSASSQFF; cdr3_nt: TGCAGCGTTGAAGTTAGCGCATCTAGCCAGTTCTTC
d_call: TRBD2; j_call: TRBJ2-7; clone_size: .; v_call: TRBV5-1; cdr3_aa: CASSLALAVTYEQYF; cdr3_nt: TGCGCCAGCAGCTTGGCGCTAGCGGTTACCTACGAGCAGTACTTC
d_call: .; j_call: TRBJ1-6; clone_size: few; v_call: TRBV7-2; cdr3_aa: CASSLRRLNSPLHF; cdr3_nt: TGTGCCAGCAGCTTACGGAGGCTTAATTCACCCCTCCACTTT
d_call: .; j_call: TRBJ2-1; clone_size: .; v_call: TRBV7-8; cdr3_aa: CASSLDINEQFF; cdr3_nt: TGTGCCAGCAGCCTGGACATCAATGAGCAGTTCTTC
d_call: TRBD2; j_call: TRBJ2-2; clone_size: once; v_call: TRBV4-1; cdr3_aa: CASSQPLKRGNTGELFF; cdr3_nt: TGCGCCAGCAGCCAGCCCTTAAAGCGGGGGAACACCGGGGAGCTGTTTTTT
d_call: TRBD1; j_call: TRBJ1-6; clone_size: .; v_call: TRBV2; cdr3_aa: CASSRLQGMGSPLHF; cdr3_nt: TGTGCCAGCAGCCGTCTACAGGGGATGGGATCACCCCTCCACTTT
d_call: TRBD1; j_call: TRBJ1-2; clone_size: .; v_call: TRBV29-1; cdr3_aa: CSAGGNNYGYTF; cdr3_nt: TGCAGCGCAGGGGGCAATAACTATGGCTACACCTTC
d_call: .; j_call: TRBJ1-1; clone_size: .; v_call: TRBV7-2; cdr3_aa: CASSLDRVNTEAFF; cdr3_nt: TGTGCCAGCAGCTTAGACAGGGTGAACACTGAAGCTTTCTTT
d_call: .; j_call: TRBJ2-5; clone_size: .; v_call: TRBV6-5; cdr3_aa: CASSYRGAETQYF; cdr3_nt: TGTGCCAGCAGTTACAGGGGTGCGGAGACCCAGTACTTC
d_call: TRBD1; j_call: TRBJ1-4; clone_size: .; v_call: TRBV4-1; cdr3_aa: CASSQVDRAAEKLFF; cdr3_nt: TGCGCCAGCAGCCAAGTCGACAGGGCTGCTGAAAAACTGTTTTTT
d_call: .; j_call: TRBJ1-4; clone_size: .; v_call: TRBV7-6; cdr3_aa: CASSLRSANEKLFF; cdr3_nt: TGTGCCAGCAGCTTAAGGAGTGCTAATGAAAAACTGTTTTTT
d_call: .; j_call: TRBJ1-2; clone_size: .; v_call: TRBV19; cdr3_aa: CASTPKGVYGYTF; cdr3_nt: TGTGCCAGTACCCCAAAGGGAGTCTATGGCTACACCTTC
d_call: TRBD1; j_call: TRBJ2-1; clone_size: .; v_call: TRBV19; cdr3_aa: CASSIVDRGQFF; cdr3_nt: TGTGCCAGTAGTATAGTAGACAGGGGGCAGTTCTTC
d_call: .; j_call: TRBJ2-5; clone_size: .; v_call: TRBV5-4; cdr3_aa: CASSPVGRNRAQETQYF; cdr3_nt: TGTGCCAGCAGCCCAGTTGGGAGGAATAGGGCTCAAGAGACCCAGTACTTC
d_call: TRBD1; j_call: TRBJ2-2; clone_size: once; v_call: TRBV19; cdr3_aa: CATDRDRQNTGELFF; cdr3_nt: TGTGCCACTGACCGGGACAGGCAAAACACCGGGGAGCTGTTTTTT
d_call: .; j_call: TRBJ1-4; clone_size: .; v_call: TRBV28; cdr3_aa: CASIRRGRGTNEKLFF; cdr3_nt: TGTGCCAGCATCAGAAGGGGAAGAGGAACTAATGAAAAACTGTTTTTT
d_call: TRBD2; j_call: TRBJ2-3; clone_size: few; v_call: TRBV7-9; cdr3_aa: CASSPRSSGGTTDTQYF; cdr3_nt: TGTGCCAGCAGCCCCAGATCTAGCGGGGGGACGACAGATACGCAGTATTTT
d_call: .; j_call: TRBJ2-1; clone_size: .; v_call: TRBV30; cdr3_aa: CAWSVRSGNEQFF; cdr3_nt: TGTGCCTGGAGTGTAAGGAGCGGAAATGAGCAGTTCTTC
d_call: TRBD1; j_call: TRBJ2-3; clone_size: .; v_call: TRBV29-1; cdr3_aa: CSVGRQGADTQYF; cdr3_nt: TGCAGCGTTGGGCGACAGGGAGCAGATACGCAGTATTTT
d_call: .; j_call: TRBJ1-4; clone_size: .; v_call: TRBV27; cdr3_aa: CASAYSTGEKLFF; cdr3_nt: TGTGCCAGCGCATACTCAACTGGTGAAAAACTGTTTTTT
d_call: TRBD1; j_call: TRBJ1-5; clone_size: .; v_call: TRBV13; cdr3_aa: CASSRRTTEGASNQPQHF; cdr3_nt: TGTGCCAGCAGCAGACGGACGACTGAGGGGGCTAGCAATCAGCCCCAGCATTTT
d_call: .; j_call: TRBJ2-5; clone_size: once; v_call: TRBV12-3/TRBV12-4; cdr3_aa: CASRSVVQETQYF; cdr3_nt: TGTGCCAGCAGATCGGTGGTACAAGAGACCCAGTACTTC